The 31 T cell receptor beta chains below were found in one sample sequenced in a study of blood T cell repertoires in COVID-19. Measured with immunoSEQ multiplex PCR; TCRdb has only the in-frame clones, and not every one. The table records around 84,000 clones, about 80% of them present only once. Sequencing was carried out using peripheral blood. These receptors all stem from a woman aged 40 to 50 with active or convalescent COVID-19.

V gene TRBV7-8 combines with J gene TRBJ2-1; D not certain. CDR1 is SGHVS, CDR2 FQNEAQ, per germline. Deletions cut 6 bases from V and 6 bases from J, with 9 bases between. The CDR3 length is 12 residues. The CDR3 region is CASRQPLNEQFF. As DNA, the CDR3 is TGTGCCAGCAGACAACCTCTCAATGAGCAGTTCTTC.

This chain joins TRBV11-2 and TRBJ2-2; D may be TRBD2 (6 bases). The ends were cut back, 5 bases at V and 7 bases at J, with 11 bases in the middle. Germline V lookup: CDR1 SGHAT, CDR2 FQNNGV. This CDR3 has 13 amino acids. The CDR3 nucleotides read TGTGCCAGCAGCATTGGGACTGTCGGGGAGCTGTTTTTT. Translating gives CASSIGTVGELFF.

This clone was seen only a few times. The CDR3 DNA reads TGTGCCAGCAGTTACGGAACAGGGGGCCTAAACACCATATATTTT. Encoded protein: CASSYGTGGLNTIYF. The gene calls are TRBV6-5 and TRBJ1-3; 9 bases map to TRBD1. CDR1 and CDR2 from the germline V gene are MNHEY and SVGAGI. Trimming removed 2 bases from V and 6 bases from J; junction bases left unmatched: 5. CDR3 length: 15 residues.

This clone is a singleton in its sample. V and J are TRBV6-5 and TRBJ1-1; the D is unclear. Germline V lookup: CDR1 MNHEY, CDR2 SVGAGI. The CDR3 consists of 15 residues. Trimming took 6 bases from V and 1 from J, leaving 15 bases between them. The CDR3 region is CASRVTENQNTEAFF. The CDR3 DNA reads TGTGCCAGCAGAGTAACAGAAAACCAGAACACTGAAGCTTTCTTT.

Many counts were recorded for this clone. The chain is built from TRBV7-6 and TRBJ1-1; the match to TRBD1 covers 9 bases. CDR3 size: 22 residues. After removal of 5 bases from V and 4 bases from J, the junction contained 29 bases not matched to a gene. The germline CDR1 and CDR2 sequences are SGHVS and FNYEAQ. In DNA, the CDR3 is TGTGCCAGCAGCCCGTTGTGGGGGGACCCGGGACAGGGAGGCTCGGGTGGCACTGAAGCTTTCTTT. It translates to CASSPLWGDPGQGGSGGTEAFF.

The chain has TRBV28 and TRBJ2-4, with D possibly being TRBD1 (6 bases). Trimming took 2 bases from V and 11 from J, leaving 19 bases between them. CDR3 size: 15 residues. CDR1 is MDHEN, CDR2 SYDVKM, per germline. Written as DNA, the CDR3 is TGTGCCAGCAGTTTAGCAGGGGACACCCAACGGGTTCAGTACTTC. Residues: CASSLAGDTQRVQYF.

The chain joins TRBV7-3 to TRBJ2-1; possibly TRBD2 for D (7 bases). The germline V gene encodes CDR1 SGHTA and CDR2 FQGTGA. This CDR3 region has 14 residues. Trimming removed 3 bases at V and 4 bases at J, with 10 bases between. For the CDR3, the DNA is TGTGCCAGCAGCTTTGAGGGGGGGTACAATGAGCAGTTCTTC. Its protein product is CASSFEGGYNEQFF.

The genes are TRBV18 and TRBJ2-3, with 8 bases matching TRBD2. CDR3 size: 13 residues. Germline trimming cut 5 bases from V and 7 bases from J; bases unmatched to any gene: 5. Germline-derived CDR1 and CDR2 are KGHSH and LQKENI. The CDR3 spells CASSDTSGHTQYF. The CDR3 nucleotides read TGTGCCAGCTCAGATACTAGCGGACATACGCAGTATTTT.

The chain carries TRBV30 and TRBJ2-3; 15 bases match TRBD2. The CDR3 contains 15 residues. V lost 3 bases and J lost 4; bases outside the gene matches: 2. CDR1 is GTSNPN and CDR2 is SVGIG in the germline V gene (reference sequence). CDR3 region: CAWSGLAGGADTQYF. Here the CDR3 DNA reads TGTGCCTGGAGCGGACTAGCGGGGGGGGCAGATACGCAGTATTTT.

The rearrangement joins TRBV4-1 to TRBJ1-2; 9 nucleotides align to TRBD1. V lost 1 base to trimming and J lost 5 bases; unmatched junction nucleotides: 5. Looked up from germline, CDR1 is MGHRA and CDR2 is YSYEKL. This CDR3 region has 15 residues. CDR3 sequence: CASSQGQGGIYGYTF. The CDR3 coding sequence is TGCGCCAGCAGCCAAGGACAGGGGGGGATATATGGCTACACCTTC.

This chain uses TRBV7-2 with TRBJ1-1, with a possible D match to TRBD1 (6 bases). V lost 4 bases, J lost 3 bases, and 9 bases lay in between. The length of the CDR3 is 13 residues. Germline loops: CDR1 SGHTA, CDR2 FQGNSA. The CDR3 here is CASSSYRDTEAFF. CDR3 DNA sequence: TGTGCCAGCAGCTCATACAGGGACACTGAAGCTTTCTTT.

This chain uses TRBV28 with TRBJ2-1, with 7 bases lining up with TRBD2. Germline loops: CDR1 MDHEN, CDR2 SYDVKM. J lost 4 bases, V lost 8 bases, and 11 bases had no gene match. The CDR3 has 15 amino acids. Written as DNA, the CDR3 is TGTGCCAGCGTGGGAGGGACGCTATTTTACAATGAGCAGTTCTTC. It translates to CASVGGTLFYNEQFF.

In the case of this clone: Other DNA variants within this sample encode the same CDR3. The chain joins TRBV27 to TRBJ2-5, with D possibly TRBD1 on 5 matching bases. Trimming left V 5 bases short and J 1 base short, with 14 bases between. The germline gives CDR1 MNHEY, CDR2 SMNVEV (reference sequence). The CDR3 contains 15 residues. CDR3 protein: CASSHAARGQETQYF. The CDR3 DNA reads TGTGCCAGCAGTCACGCCGCTAGGGGCCAAGAGACCCAGTACTTC.

This chain links TRBV11-2 with TRBJ1-4; D not resolved. Trimming took off 1 base at V and 4 bases at J, with 7 bases between the two ends. Looked up from germline, CDR1 is SGHAT and CDR2 is FQNNGV. CDR3 size: 14 residues. The CDR3 here is CASSLGHLNEKLFF. The CDR3 DNA sequence: TGTGCCAGCAGCTTAGGACACCTTAATGAAAAACTGTTTTTT.

This clone was seen at least ten times. The V call is TRBV5-1, the J call TRBJ1-6; D unclear. The CDR3 has 13 amino acids. V was pared by 1 base and J by 8 bases, with 7 bases between. Germline assignment: CDR1 SGHRS and CDR2 YFSETQ. The CDR3 DNA follows: TGCGCCAGCAGCTTGATCGGAGATTCACCCCTCCACTTT. It specifies CASSLIGDSPLHF. Complete variable domain (other parts from reference TRBV5-1 and TRBJ1-6): KAGVTQTPRYLIKTRGQQVTLSCSPISGHRSVSWYQQTPGQGLQFLFEYFSETQRNKGNFPGRFSGRQFSNSRSEMNVSTLELGDSALYLCASSLIGDSPLHFGNGTRLTVT.

This clone was picked up one time. The chain recombines TRBV6-5 with TRBJ2-7, with D tentatively TRBD1 (5 bases). This CDR3 region has 12 residues. The V and J ends lost 6 bases and 2 bases respectively, with 8 bases between them. Germline V CDR1 and CDR2: MNHEY, SVGAGI. In DNA form, the CDR3 reads TGTGCCAGCAGCGGACAAACCTACGAGCAGTACTTC. Its translation is CASSGQTYEQYF.

A single count supports this clone. The DNA of the CDR3 is TGTGCCAGCAGTTACAGACCCGGGGAACTCTACGAGCAGTACTTC. Translated: CASSYRPGELYEQYF. The chain is built from TRBV6-6 and TRBJ2-7, with a tentative D call TRBD2 (5 bases). In germline, CDR1 is MNHNY, CDR2 SVGAGI (reference sequence). The V gene lost 2 bases and the J gene lost 3 bases, with 14 bases spanning the gap. This CDR3 is 15 amino acids long.

The rearrangement uses TRBV28 and TRBJ1-1; tentatively, D is TRBD1 (5 bases). The V gene's germline CDR1 is MDHEN and CDR2 SYDVKM. There are 13 residues in the CDR3. V lost 6 bases and J lost 2, with 10 bases in between. The CDR3: CASSFRVNTEAFF. Written as DNA, the CDR3 is TGTGCCAGCAGCTTCAGGGTTAACACTGAAGCTTTCTTT.

CDR3 protein: CSVALQGRATDTQYF. The CDR3 nucleotides read TGCAGCGTTGCCCTTCAGGGCAGGGCGACAGATACGCAGTATTTT. The chain has TRBV29-1 and TRBJ2-3; tentatively, D is TRBD1 (5 bases). The CDR3 covers 15 residues. CDR1 is SQVTM and CDR2 is ANQGSEA in the germline V gene. Trimming took 4 bases from V and 3 from J, leaving 17 bases between them.

This clone was seen only a few times. The J gene is TRBJ1-1, the V gene TRBV18, with TRBD1 identical over 9 bases. The CDR3 extends over 16 amino acids. The V segment lost 0 bases and the J segment 6 bases; nucleotides outside the gene matches: 8. Germline-derived CDR1 and CDR2 are KGHSH and LQKENI. The CDR3 is CASSPPVYGTGSEAFF. Here the CDR3 DNA reads TGTGCCAGCTCACCACCTGTTTACGGGACAGGGTCTGAAGCTTTCTTT.

This chain uses TRBV21-1 with TRBJ2-1; the table's D call TRBD2 went unverified against the DNA. TRBV21-1 is listed as a pseudogene. CDR3 length: 24 residues. The CDR3 DNA is TGTGCCAGCAGCAAAGCGCCGGGGGTTCGACTACTACTACCGGCCCGTCACTACTACAATGAGCAGTTCTTC. This codes for CASSKAPGVRLLLPARHYYNEQFF.

The V gene is TRBV13, the J gene TRBJ2-7, with TRBD1 matching over 8 bases. Germline V gene lookup returns CDR1 PRHDT and CDR2 FYEKMQ (reference sequence). V trimming: 4 bases; J trimming: 10 bases; junction bases outside the gene matches: 15. CDR3 length equals 15 residues. The CDR3 sequence is CASSSDRTGFRRQYF. CDR3 in DNA: TGTGCCAGCAGCTCAGATAGGACAGGGTTTCGTCGACAGTACTTC.

J is TRBJ2-3 and V is TRBV9; 7 bases map to TRBD2. The V and J ends lost 0 bases and 2 bases, in that order; junction bases with no gene match: 6. The CDR3 totals 16 residues. Germline V CDR1 and CDR2: SGDLS, YYNGEE. In DNA form, the CDR3 reads TGTGCCAGCAGCGTAGCTCCTAGCGGACCCACAGATACGCAGTATTTT. Its translation: CASSVAPSGPTDTQYF.

J is TRBJ2-1 and V is TRBV7-9, with 8 positions matching TRBD2. Trimming took 8 bases from V and 7 from J; bases not matched to a gene: 7. The CDR3 covers 13 residues. The germline gives CDR1 SEHNR, CDR2 FQNEAQ (reference sequence). The CDR3 is CASLYSGTNEQFF. The DNA for the CDR3 is TGTGCCAGCCTATATAGCGGGACGAATGAGCAGTTCTTC.

The table lists this clone with many counts. The genes are TRBV19 and TRBJ1-5; 8 bases line up with TRBD1. The CDR3 has 14 residues. Germline trimming cut 10 bases from V and 2 bases from J; bases unmatched to any gene: 7. Per germline, CDR1 LNHDA and CDR2 SQIVND (reference sequence). CDR3 sequence: CATSQGAGNQPQHF. The CDR3 nucleotides are TGTGCCACAAGCCAGGGGGCAGGCAATCAGCCCCAGCATTTT.

This rearrangement joins TRBV7-9 to TRBJ1-1, with TRBD1 matching 8 bases. The CDR3 consists of 16 residues. Germline V gene lookup returns CDR1 SEHNR and CDR2 FQNEAQ (reference sequence). With V trimmed by 6 bases and J by 1 base, 10 bases remained unmatched. CDR3 amino acids: CASSESPGTGNTEAFF. CDR3 bases: TGTGCCAGCAGTGAAAGTCCCGGGACAGGGAACACTGAAGCTTTCTTT.

The J gene is TRBJ2-1, the V gene TRBV6-2 or TRBV6-3; no definite D call. Per germline, CDR1 MNHEY and CDR2 SVGEGT. Deletions cut 3 bases from V and 9 bases from J, with 6 bases between. This CDR3 contains 11 residues. CDR3 sequence: CASSYFSEQFF. DNA of the CDR3: TGTGCCAGCAGTTATTTCAGTGAGCAGTTCTTC.

V is TRBV7-8 and J is TRBJ2-2, with D possibly matching TRBD2 (5 bases). This CDR3 spans 15 amino acids. CDR1 is SGHVS and CDR2 is FQNEAQ in the germline V gene. V lost 5 bases and J lost 4, with 14 bases in between. The CDR3 DNA reads TGTGCCAGCAGCAGACGGATCCGGGGCACCGGGGAGCTGTTTTTT. Residues: CASSRRIRGTGELFF. The full variable domain, its missing parts supplied by reference TRBV7-8 and TRBJ2-2, is GAGVSQSPRYKVAKRGQDVALRCDPISGHVSLFWYQQALGQGPEFLTYFQNEAQLDKSGLPSDRFFAERPEGSVSTLKIQRTQQEDSAVYLCASSRRIRGTGELFFGEGSRLTVL.

This clone was observed once. The chain uses TRBV10-2 and TRBJ1-5; D unresolved. The V end lost 2 bases, the J end lost 1 base, and 6 bases lay between the germline ends. Germline V gene data show CDR1 as WSHSY and CDR2 as SAAADI. This CDR3 contains 14 residues. CDR3 sequence: CASSEHSSNQPQHF. For the CDR3, the DNA is TGCGCCAGCAGTGAGCATTCAAGCAATCAGCCCCAGCATTTT.

This clone showed up just a few times. The chain uses TRBV19 and TRBJ1-5; the D gene is possibly TRBD1 (5 bases). The CDR3 extends over 14 amino acids. The V gene's germline CDR1 is LNHDA and CDR2 SQIVND (reference sequence). V was cut by 5 bases and J by 3 bases, with 11 bases left in between. CDR3 protein: CASSPAGNNQPQHF. CDR3 sequence (DNA): TGTGCCAGTAGTCCCGCAGGGAACAATCAGCCCCAGCATTTT.

The chain couples TRBV11-2 to TRBJ2-3, with 7 positions matching TRBD2. CDR3 length: 15 residues. V lost 5 bases and J lost 0; bases outside the gene matches: 5. The V gene's germline CDR1 is SGHAT and CDR2 FQNNGV. CDR3 loop: CASSKSGESTDTQYF. In nucleotides, the CDR3 is TGTGCCAGCAGCAAGAGCGGGGAGAGCACAGATACGCAGTATTTT.